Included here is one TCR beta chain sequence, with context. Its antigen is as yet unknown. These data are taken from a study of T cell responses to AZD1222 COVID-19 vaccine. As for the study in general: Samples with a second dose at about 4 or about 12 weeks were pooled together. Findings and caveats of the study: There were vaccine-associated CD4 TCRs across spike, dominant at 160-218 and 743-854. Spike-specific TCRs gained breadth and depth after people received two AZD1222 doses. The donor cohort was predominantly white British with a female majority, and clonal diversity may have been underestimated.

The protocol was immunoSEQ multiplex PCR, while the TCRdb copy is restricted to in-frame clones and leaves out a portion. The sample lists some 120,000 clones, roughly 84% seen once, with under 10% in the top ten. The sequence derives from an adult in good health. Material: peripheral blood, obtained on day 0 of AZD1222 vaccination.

The CDR3 coding sequence is TGTGCCAGCAGCTTAGCGGCCAGAGATCAGCCCCAGCATTTT. Translated: CASSLAARDQPQHF. The chain carries TRBV7-8 and TRBJ1-5; D is uncertain. CDR1 and CDR2 (germline): SGHVS, FQNEAQ. CDR3 length: 14 amino acids. Trimming cost V 0 bases and J 5 bases, with 8 bases left between them.